This T cell receptor beta chain emerged from a study of blood T cell repertoires in COVID-19 (dated by TCRdb to about 2020). Describing the broader study: Samples covering the acute and convalescent phases of COVID-19 were provided by collaborators in the United States, Italy and Spain. The material from the prospective study consisted of cDNA or gDNA derived from T cells, B-cell-depleted T cells, or PBMCs. Subjects who had been exposed to COVID-19, were actively infected with it, or had recovered from it provided the deeply sampled blood TCRbeta repertoires that made up the dataset. The repertoires were made available in a free public database intended to serve as a resource for research on the immune response to SARS-CoV-2. Samples came from the ongoing ImmuneRACE study (first 160 participants) plus 1,254 subjects from 6 global collaborators. Sample metadata almost always included a de-identified subject ID, COVID-19 status, age in years and sex. HLA class I and class II types, where available, came from metadata supplied by the sample provider rather than from assay-based typing. General study outcomes and caveats: How much clinical and demographic metadata was included differed by source and by participant, and the metadata was provided uncurated.

Worth noting for this clone: Its cognate antigen has yet to be identified. It has no much larger one-base neighbor in the sample; base qualities were not kept.

Trimming costs V 4 bases and J 2 bases, and their ends lie 16 bases apart. Including the terminal cysteine and phenylalanine, the CDR3 comprises 16 residues. CDR3 DNA only is kept here, 48 bases in frame from base 1. From the germline V gene (reference sequence), CDR1 is MNHEY and CDR2 is SMNVEV. The immunoSEQ Assay, a bias-controlled multiplex PCR, was used to amplify TCRbeta CDR3 regions from genomic DNA. Turning to the authors' computational methods: The number of nucleated cells in each sample was estimated from the amplification of reference gene primers within the assay. To quantify the absolute abundance of each unique TCRbeta CDR3 rearrangement, sequence reads were collapsed and filtered. For each sample, productive Simpson clonality was calculated as the square root of Simpson's diversity index over productive rearrangements. Imported from immuneACCESS, the table was reduced by TCRdb to in-frame sequences with V and J called. These copies leave out some clones; in studies compared against another copy, an unresolved V gene accounts for under half, and the cause of the remainder is not known. V, J and clone size were drawn from that table, and D and trimming were deduced from the DNA. The sample contains about 250,000 clones, around 83% of them found a single time. Together, the top ten hold approximately 9.1% of the sample.

Each collaborating institution followed its own protocols to collect whole blood in K2EDTA tubes. For TCRbeta analysis, collaborator samples were shipped as frozen whole blood, as isolated PBMCs, or as DNA extracted from either sample type. The sequenced material came from peripheral blood. The clonotype was recovered from a man aged 80 or over with acute or convalescent COVID-19. This chain is built from TRBV27 and TRBJ2-3; TRBD1 is perhaps the D gene, given 6 matching bases. The CDR3: CASSSVQGHLTDTQYF. In nucleotides, the sequence is TGTGCCAGCAGTTCTGTCCAGGGACACCTCACAGATACGCAGTATTTT.